This entry is about one TCR beta chain. Antigen unknown. After autologous stem cell transplantation all patients relapsed, and prior brentuximab vedotin exposure differed between cohorts. These data are taken from a study of PD-1 blockade in classical Hodgkin lymphoma. General study points: Whoever responded completely had baseline diversity much like that seen in newly diagnosed patients. Before treatment, TCR diversity in newly diagnosed patients was reportedly lower than in healthy donors.

Measured with immunoSEQ multiplex PCR; TCRdb has only the in-frame clones, and not every one. Seen here are some 40,000 clones, 69% observed once, and the top ten hold around 14%. CDR3 length equals 14 residues. V lost 0 bases to trimming and J lost 4 bases, with 10 bases between them. Germline lookup yields CDR1 SGHRS and CDR2 YFSETQ. The sample was peripheral blood mononuclear cells (PBMCs), taken before the second cycle of nivolumab. V is TRBV5-1 and J is TRBJ1-2; a weak D match, TRBD1 (5 bases). The receptor's source is a human donor with classical Hodgkin lymphoma. The DNA for the CDR3 is TGCGCCAGCAGCTTGGTGATTGGGGGCTATGGCTACACCTTC. Encoded protein: CASSLVIGGYGYTF.